These 3 T cell receptor beta chains were all obtained from the same sample, sequenced in a study of blood T cells in healthy people across ages (dated by TCRdb to between 2014 and 2017). The library was produced with 5' RACE. The sequencer listed for this sample is Illumina HiSeq 2500. A second PCR of about 7 to 12 cycles was performed with a sample-barcoded 5' primer and a J-beta primer mix. TCRdb handled the public reads itself, with Q25 trimming in fastp and clone calling in MiXCR, and kept productive beta chains. Rows merge per CDR3 protein into single entries with the most common DNA and genes. The sample includes about 1.1 million distinct CDR3 sequences, with around two fifths observed a single time. Roughly 14% of the sample belongs to the ten largest clones. Material: blood. The receptors shown here come from a man younger than 30 in good health.

V is TRBV24-1 and J is TRBJ2-3; D call uncertain. CDR1 and CDR2 from the germline V gene are KGHDR and SFDVKD. The V end was cut by 6 bases, the J end by 2 bases, with 11 bases between. The CDR3 sequence is 14 residues long. The CDR3 DNA sequence: TGTGCCACCAGTTCTTGGAGCACCACAGATACGCAGTATTTT. Amino acids: CATSSWSTTDTQYF.

This clonotype occurred a few times. The rearrangement uses TRBV5-1 and TRBJ2-3, with D perhaps matching TRBD1 (6 bases). Germline CDR1 and CDR2: SGHRS and YFSETQ. The CDR3 length is 16 residues. V was shortened by 6 bases and J by 0 bases, with 17 bases between the two germline ends. In DNA form, the CDR3 reads TGCGCCAGCACCCCAGGACAGCGAATTAGCACAGATACGCAGTATTTT. Translating it yields CASTPGQRISTDTQYF.

The chain couples TRBV5-4 to TRBJ1-1; D uncertain. CDR3 length equals 16 residues. CDR1 is SGHNT, CDR2 YYREEE, per germline (reference sequence). Trimming shortened V by 4 bases and J by 3 bases, and 19 bases separated the two germline ends. CDR3 loop: CASSPWGRVLDTEAFF. DNA of the CDR3: TGTGCCAGCAGCCCCTGGGGTAGGGTTTTAGACACTGAAGCTTTCTTT.